The 30 T cell receptor beta chains listed next were all sequenced from one sample in a study of shared clonotypes between healthy human individuals (dated by TCRdb to the early 2020s). Library preparation was by the immunoSEQ multiplex PCR assay. TCRdb obtained this table from immuneACCESS and retained in-frame rearrangements with V and J assigned. These tables miss some clones; where compared with another copy, unresolved V genes account for less than half of the shortfall, and the remainder is unexplained. In all, the sample holds some 660,000 clones, and 73% of those were seen once. The ten most abundant clones make up around 2% of the sample. Sequenced sample: memory CD4+ T cells sorted from blood. The cell subset or site label of this sample denotes: CD45RA-negative fraction. These receptors were taken from a woman younger than 45 in good health.

This clone was seen a few times. This rearrangement joins TRBV25-1 to TRBJ2-2, with 10 bases lining up with TRBD2. J was trimmed by 1 base and V by 1 base; bases with no gene match: 0. Per germline, CDR1 MGHDK and CDR2 SYGVNS. The CDR3 extends over 16 amino acids. In nucleotides, the CDR3 is TGTGCCAGCAGTGAATCTAGCGGGAGGAACACCGGGGAGCTGTTTTTT. As protein: CASSESSGRNTGELFF.

This clone appeared once. CDR3 sequence: CAWSTRGTEAFF. As DNA, the CDR3 is TGTGCCTGGAGTACCCGGGGCACTGAAGCTTTCTTT. J is TRBJ1-1 and V is TRBV30, with unresolved D. Trimming stripped 2 bases from V and 4 bases from J, with 8 bases between. This CDR3 has 12 residues. The V gene's germline CDR1 is GTSNPN and CDR2 SVGIG (reference sequence).

J is TRBJ1-3 and V is TRBV30, with a possible D match to TRBD1 (6 bases). V was cut by 0 bases and J by 2 bases, with 23 bases left in between. Germline V gene lookup returns CDR1 GTSNPN and CDR2 SVGIG (reference sequence). The CDR3 spans 19 residues. The chain's CDR3 is CAWSVLGIRKGGPGNTIYF. The CDR3 DNA reads TGTGCCTGGAGTGTACTTGGGATTAGAAAGGGGGGTCCTGGAAACACCATATATTTT.

This clone was recorded at least ten times. The chain employs TRBV4-1 and TRBJ2-1; 7 bases line up with TRBD2. J was trimmed by 10 bases and V by 8 bases; bases with no gene match: 17. This CDR3 is 15 amino acids long. In germline, CDR1 is MGHRA, CDR2 YSYEKL. CDR3 nucleotides: TGCGCCAGCGACCTTACTAGCGAACGATCGGAGGAGCAGTTCTTC. This codes for CASDLTSERSEEQFF.

This chain uses TRBV5-1 with TRBJ2-3, with TRBD2 matching over 10 bases. Germline V CDR1 and CDR2: SGHRS, YFSETQ. The CDR3 consists of 17 residues. The V gene end was trimmed by 2 bases and the J gene end by 0 bases; junction bases not matched to a gene: 6. CDR3 coding DNA: TGCGCCAGCAGCTTTACTAGCGGGACAGCTAGCACAGATACGCAGTATTTT. Amino acid sequence: CASSFTSGTASTDTQYF.

There are a few counts of this clone. V usage is TRBV28 and J usage is TRBJ2-7; 11 positions agree with TRBD1. The CDR3 contains 15 residues. The V gene end was trimmed by 5 bases and the J gene end by 4 bases; junction bases not matched to a gene: 7. The germline V gene has CDR1 MDHEN and CDR2 SYDVKM. The CDR3 sequence: CASSPGQGAKYEQYF. In nucleotides, the CDR3 is TGTGCCAGCAGTCCCGGACAGGGGGCAAAGTACGAGCAGTACTTC. Full variable domain (rest looked up from reference TRBV28 and TRBJ2-7): DVKVTQSSRYLVKRTGEKVFLECVQDMDHENMFWYRQDPGLGLRLIYFSYDVKMKEKGDIPEGYSVSREKKERFSLILESASTNQTSMYLCASSPGQGAKYEQYFGPGTRLTVT.

This chain joins TRBV5-1 and TRBJ2-7; the D gene is possibly TRBD2 (6 bases). The CDR3 has 15 residues. V was shortened by 0 bases and J by 2 bases, with 12 bases between the two germline ends. CDR1 is SGHRS and CDR2 is YFSETQ in the germline V gene. The CDR3 sequence is CASSLAGSRAYEQYF. The CDR3 DNA sequence: TGCGCCAGCAGCTTGGCCGGGAGTCGGGCCTACGAGCAGTACTTC.

J is TRBJ2-2 and V is TRBV29-1; D perhaps matches TRBD1 (5 bases). The V gene lost 4 bases and the J gene lost 3 bases, with 6 bases spanning the gap. CDR3 length: 12 residues. Germline CDR1 SQVTM, CDR2 ANQGSEA. This CDR3 reads CSVGGYTGELFF. DNA for the CDR3: TGCAGCGTTGGGGGCTACACCGGGGAGCTGTTTTTT.

The chain combines TRBV6-6 with TRBJ2-3; D remains unclear. Germline values: CDR1 MNHNY, CDR2 SVGAGI (reference sequence). The CDR3 has 12 amino acids. V gave up 2 bases and J gave up 2 bases, with 2 bases separating them. The CDR3 nucleotides read TGTGCCAGCAGTTACAACACAGATACGCAGTATTTT. Its translation is CASSYNTDTQYF.

The V call is TRBV28, the J call TRBJ2-1, with 15 bases fitting TRBD2. CDR3 size: 16 residues. Germline CDR1 reads MDHEN; CDR2 reads SYDVKM. After removal of 6 bases from V and 8 bases from J, the junction contained 8 bases not matched to a gene. CDR3 sequence: CASSHGLAGGWDEQFF. For the CDR3, the DNA is TGTGCCAGCAGCCACGGACTAGCGGGAGGGTGGGATGAGCAGTTCTTC.

This chain links TRBV10-3 with TRBJ1-5; D might be TRBD1 (6 bases). The V gene's germline CDR1 is ENHRY and CDR2 SYGVKD. This CDR3 has 14 amino acids. V was trimmed by 6 bases and J by 5 bases, leaving 14 bases between them. Here the CDR3 reads CAISQTGTDQPQHF. The DNA of the CDR3 is TGTGCCATCAGCCAGACAGGAACAGATCAGCCCCAGCATTTT.

This clone was seen many times. V and J are TRBV30 and TRBJ2-7; D possibly corresponds to TRBD2 (5 bases). Germline assignment: CDR1 GTSNPN and CDR2 SVGIG (reference sequence). The CDR3 has 12 residues. The V end was cut by 3 bases, the J end by 3 bases, with 9 bases between. The CDR3 here is CAWSGMRYEQYF. The CDR3, as DNA: TGTGCCTGGAGCGGGATGCGCTACGAGCAGTACTTC.

V usage is TRBV5-1 and J usage is TRBJ2-1, with D perhaps TRBD1 (6 bases). Germline CDR1 SGHRS, CDR2 YFSETQ. V dropped 4 bases and J dropped 4 bases, with 15 bases sitting between them. The CDR3 extends over 15 amino acids. The CDR3 is CASSQGHTSYNEQFF. CDR3 in DNA: TGCGCCAGCAGCCAGGGACATACGAGTTACAATGAGCAGTTCTTC.

The CDR3 nucleotides are TGTGCCAGTAGCCCAGCCGGGACAGCCATTAACTATGGCTACACCTTC. The encoded protein is CASSPAGTAINYGYTF. The genes are TRBV19 and TRBJ1-2, with 7 bases identical to TRBD1. CDR1 and CDR2 from the germline V gene are LNHDA and SQIVND (reference sequence). This CDR3 region has 16 residues. Trimming cost V 6 bases and J 1 base; bases outside gene matches: 11.

The chain uses TRBV28 and TRBJ2-2; 15 positions match TRBD2. Per germline, CDR1 MDHEN and CDR2 SYDVKM. V shed 2 bases and J 2 bases; nucleotides not matched to a gene: 9. The CDR3 loop spans 20 amino acids. CDR3 DNA sequence: TGTGCCAGCAGTTTAGTAAGGTGGACTAGCGGGAGGGTCAACACCGGGGAGCTGTTTTTT. As protein: CASSLVRWTSGRVNTGELFF. Full variable domain (remainder filled in from reference TRBV28 and TRBJ2-2): DVKVTQSSRYLVKRTGEKVFLECVQDMDHENMFWYRQDPGLGLRLIYFSYDVKMKEKGDIPEGYSVSREKKERFSLILESASTNQTSMYLCASSLVRWTSGRVNTGELFFGEGSRLTVL.

The chain is built from TRBV28 and TRBJ2-1; a possible D gene is TRBD2 (6 bases). V lost 6 bases to trimming and J lost 4 bases, with 13 bases between them. CDR3 length: 14 residues. CDR1 MDHEN and CDR2 SYDVKM come from the germline V gene. CDR3 nucleotides: TGTGCCAGCAGCTCCGGGACTCCTTACAATGAGCAGTTCTTC. Translating gives CASSSGTPYNEQFF. The whole variable domain, filled in from reference TRBV28 and TRBJ2-1, reads DVKVTQSSRYLVKRTGEKVFLECVQDMDHENMFWYRQDPGLGLRLIYFSYDVKMKEKGDIPEGYSVSREKKERFSLILESASTNQTSMYLCASSSGTPYNEQFFGPGTRLTVL.

The V gene is TRBV5-1, the J gene TRBJ2-3; D not certain. With 2 bases removed from V and 1 base from J, the gap between germline ends came to 5 bases. This CDR3 has 13 residues. Germline CDR1 is SGHRS and CDR2 is YFSETQ. The CDR3 here is CASSFRGTDTQYF. The CDR3 DNA reads TGCGCCAGCAGCTTTAGAGGCACAGATACGCAGTATTTT.

The chain carries TRBV6-5 and TRBJ2-7; the D gene is possibly TRBD2 (5 bases). V lost 7 bases and J lost 6, with 13 bases in between. Germline V gene sequence: CDR1 MNHEY, CDR2 SVGAGI. This CDR3 spans 12 amino acids. For the CDR3, the DNA is TGTGCCAGCACTAAGGGAGACCGCGAGCAGTACTTC. Amino acids: CASTKGDREQYF.

The chain is built from TRBV4-1 and TRBJ1-1, with D maybe TRBD1 (5 bases). Deletions cut 6 bases from V and 1 base from J, with 12 bases between. The CDR3 contains 14 residues. Looked up from germline, CDR1 is MGHRA and CDR2 is YSYEKL. The CDR3 here is CASREVGGNTEAFF. In nucleotides, the CDR3 is TGCGCCAGCAGAGAGGTGGGGGGGAACACTGAAGCTTTCTTT.

V usage is TRBV2 and J usage is TRBJ2-5; TRBD1 might be the D (8 bases). V was pared by 10 bases and J by 5 bases, with 23 bases between. Germline V gene sequence: CDR1 SNHLY, CDR2 FYNNEI. This CDR3 has 15 residues. The CDR3 loop is CATSLDRGGTETQYF. The CDR3 DNA follows: TGTGCCACTTCCCTTGACAGGGGAGGGACGGAGACCCAGTACTTC.

This chain links TRBV28 with TRBJ1-5; D is ambiguous. V shed 6 bases and J shed 3 bases, with 6 bases lying between them. Germline V gene data show CDR1 as MDHEN and CDR2 as SYDVKM. CDR3 length equals 12 residues. The CDR3 here is CASRAPNQPQHF. CDR3 bases: TGTGCCAGCAGGGCGCCCAATCAGCCCCAGCATTTT.

V and J are TRBV18 and TRBJ2-7; D could derive from TRBD1 or TRBD2 (5 bases each). This CDR3 has 15 amino acids. Trimming removed 2 bases at V and 1 base at J, with 12 bases between. Per germline, CDR1 KGHSH and CDR2 LQKENI. The CDR3 loop reads CASSPSTGPSYEQYF. In DNA form, the CDR3 reads TGTGCCAGCTCACCAAGTACGGGACCATCCTACGAGCAGTACTTC. Together with reference TRBV18 and TRBJ2-7, the CDR3 gives the full variable domain: NAGVMQNPRHLVRRRGQEARLRCSPMKGHSHVYWYRQLPEEGLKFMVYLQKENIIDESGMPKERFSAEFPKEGPSILRIQQVVRGDSAAYFCASSPSTGPSYEQYFGPGTRLTVT.

This clone has more than one count but fewer than ten. The V gene is TRBV30, the J gene TRBJ1-4; D may be TRBD1 (6 bases). The CDR3 is 12 amino acids. Germline lookup yields CDR1 GTSNPN and CDR2 SVGIG (reference sequence). Trimming removed 3 bases at V and 7 bases at J, with 9 bases between. CDR3 in DNA: TGTGCCTGGAGCCCACAGGGTGAAAAACTGTTTTTT. This sequence encodes CAWSPQGEKLFF.

The V call is TRBV2, the J call TRBJ1-5; 7 bases match TRBD1. This CDR3 region has 14 residues. V lost 4 bases, J lost 0 bases, and 0 bases stayed unmatched. The germline gives CDR1 SNHLY, CDR2 FYNNEI. The CDR3 bases are TGTGCCAGCAGTGGGGACAGTAGCAATCAGCCCCAGCATTTT. Amino acid sequence: CASSGDSSNQPQHF.

The gene calls are TRBV11-2 and TRBJ2-1; a weak D match, TRBD1 (5 bases). The CDR3 runs to 15 residues. CDR1 is SGHAT, CDR2 FQNNGV, per germline. Trimming left V 3 bases short and J 3 bases short, with 12 bases between. The CDR3 protein is CASSFRQGLYNEQFF. The CDR3, as DNA: TGTGCCAGCAGCTTCCGGCAGGGCCTCTACAATGAGCAGTTCTTC.

V and J are TRBV2 and TRBJ1-4, with D possibly matching TRBD1 (5 bases). Germline values: CDR1 SNHLY, CDR2 FYNNEI. With 2 bases removed from V and 5 bases from J, the gap between germline ends came to 9 bases. This CDR3 is built from 14 residues. CDR3 residues: CASSERRENEKLFF. The DNA of the CDR3 is TGTGCCAGCAGTGAACGCAGGGAGAATGAAAAACTGTTTTTT.

This clone has just a few counts. V gene TRBV6-5 combines with J gene TRBJ1-5, with D possibly TRBD1 on 5 matching bases. The CDR3 covers 14 residues. Trimming pared 4 bases from V and 1 base from J, leaving 8 bases between. Germline-derived CDR1 and CDR2 are MNHEY and SVGAGI. This CDR3 reads CASSSYRSNQPQHF. The CDR3 DNA is TGTGCCAGCAGTTCATACAGGAGCAATCAGCCCCAGCATTTT.

This clone was seen many times. This chain connects TRBV28 to TRBJ2-1; 9 bases are a match to TRBD2. Per germline, CDR1 MDHEN and CDR2 SYDVKM. The CDR3 is 11 residues long. Trimming at V came to 11 bases and at J to 14 bases, leaving 10 bases not matched to a gene. CDR3 in amino acids: CARGGRGEKFF. Written as DNA, the CDR3 is TGTGCCCGCGGCGGGAGGGGGGAAAAGTTCTTC.

This sequence joins TRBV11-1 and TRBJ2-5; TRBD2 agrees at 11 bases. CDR1 and CDR2 (germline): SGHAT, FQDESV (reference sequence). The CDR3 has 16 residues. V shed 4 bases, J shed 4 bases, and the junction held 8 bases outside the gene matches. In nucleotides, the CDR3 is TGTGCCAGCAGCTCCGGGACTAGCGGATGGGGAGAGACCCAGTACTTC. The encoded protein is CASSSGTSGWGETQYF.

This sequence joins TRBV5-8 and TRBJ2-7; possible D gene TRBD2, 7 bases. The ends were cut back, 0 bases at V and 1 base at J, with 11 bases in the middle. The CDR3 sequence is 15 residues long. Germline CDR1 is SGHTS and CDR2 is YDEGEE. CDR3 loop: CASSLVGGGSYEQYF. The CDR3 coding sequence is TGTGCCAGCAGCTTGGTGGGAGGGGGGTCCTACGAGCAGTACTTC.